Listed here are 7 T cell receptor beta chains from one sample, sequenced in a study of cytomegalovirus exposure and HLA in healthy donors. Method: immunoSEQ multiplex PCR; TCRdb's copy keeps in-frame clones and lacks some. The sample contains 60,000 to 70,000 clones, around nine tenths of which appear only once. Material for sequencing was PBMCs. The receptors originated from a young woman in good health and CMV-seronegative.

The gene calls are TRBV18 and TRBJ2-3, with 11 bases aligning to TRBD2. The CDR3 runs to 15 residues. In germline, CDR1 is KGHSH, CDR2 LQKENI. V dropped 6 bases and J dropped 5; count of bases not matched to a gene: 7. CDR3 nucleotide sequence: TGTGCCAGCTCGGGGACTAGCGGCCAGGAAGATACGCAGTATTTT. As protein: CASSGTSGQEDTQYF.

The rearrangement links TRBV6-5 to TRBJ1-5; D gene ambiguous. V was cut by 0 bases and J by 0 bases, with 6 bases left in between. Per germline, CDR1 MNHEY and CDR2 SVGAGI. This CDR3 is 15 amino acids long. The CDR3 region is CASSYSGSSNQPQHF. In DNA form, the CDR3 reads TGTGCCAGCAGTTACTCAGGGAGTAGCAATCAGCCCCAGCATTTT.

CDR3 sequence: CAAGVPDYGYTF. CDR3 nucleotide sequence: TGTGCCGCCGGGGTGCCTGACTATGGCTACACCTTC. The gene calls are TRBV28 and TRBJ1-2; no clear D. V shed 11 bases and J shed 3 bases, with 13 bases lying between them. The germline V gene has CDR1 MDHEN and CDR2 SYDVKM. CDR3 size: 12 residues.

This chain uses TRBV6-6 with TRBJ2-3, with a possible D match to TRBD2 (6 bases). V was trimmed by 6 bases and J by 0 bases, leaving 7 bases between them. Germline lookup yields CDR1 MNHNY and CDR2 SVGAGI (reference sequence). The CDR3 length is 13 residues. The CDR3 spells CASRTRSTDTQYF. CDR3 coding DNA: TGTGCCAGCAGGACTAGAAGCACAGATACGCAGTATTTT.

This clone was picked up one time. The CDR3 protein is CASSLTTGTGEETQYF. In DNA form, the CDR3 reads TGTGCCAGCAGTCTCACAACCGGGACAGGGGAAGAGACCCAGTACTTC. V is TRBV28 and J is TRBJ2-5, with 10 bases fitting TRBD1. The germline V gene encodes CDR1 MDHEN and CDR2 SYDVKM. Germline trimming cut 5 bases from V and 3 bases from J; bases unmatched to any gene: 9. The CDR3 runs 16 residues.

The chain uses TRBV19 and TRBJ2-2; D possibly corresponds to TRBD2 (7 bases). Trimming pared 0 bases from V and 5 bases from J, leaving 10 bases between. The CDR3 is 15 residues long. Germline CDR1 and CDR2: LNHDA and SQIVND (reference sequence). Written as DNA, the CDR3 is TGTGCCAGTAGTATAGAGGGGGGGCGAACCGGGGAGCTGTTTTTT. As protein: CASSIEGGRTGELFF.

The chain employs TRBV9 and TRBJ1-5; no clear D gene. V lost 1 base and J 0 bases, leaving 8 bases between the germline ends. Germline lookup yields CDR1 SGDLS and CDR2 YYNGEE. The CDR3 runs to 15 residues. DNA for the CDR3: TGTGCCAGCAGCGTATCAGGTAATAGCAATCAGCCCCAGCATTTT. This translates into CASSVSGNSNQPQHF.